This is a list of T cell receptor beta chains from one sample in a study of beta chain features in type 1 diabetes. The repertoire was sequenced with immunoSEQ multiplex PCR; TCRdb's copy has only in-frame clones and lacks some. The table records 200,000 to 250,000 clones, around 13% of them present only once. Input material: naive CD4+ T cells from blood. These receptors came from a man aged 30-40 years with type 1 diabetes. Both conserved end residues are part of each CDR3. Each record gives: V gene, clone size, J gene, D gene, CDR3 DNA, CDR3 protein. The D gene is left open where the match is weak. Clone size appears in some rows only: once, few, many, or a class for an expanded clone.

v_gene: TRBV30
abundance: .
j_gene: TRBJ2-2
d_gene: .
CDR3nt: TGTGCCTGGAGTGGCGGCGGGGAGCTGTTTTTT
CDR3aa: CAWSGGGELFF

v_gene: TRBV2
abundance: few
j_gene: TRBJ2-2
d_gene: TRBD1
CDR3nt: TGTGCCAGCGGAGAGACAGGGGCTCCTACCGGGGAGCTGTTTTTT
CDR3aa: CASGETGAPTGELFF

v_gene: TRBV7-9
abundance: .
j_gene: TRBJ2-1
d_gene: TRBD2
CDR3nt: TGTGCCAGCAGCTTAAATGAGCGGGGGGAGCAGTTCTTC
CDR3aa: CASSLNERGEQFF

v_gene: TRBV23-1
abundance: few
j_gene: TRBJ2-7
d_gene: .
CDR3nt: TGCGCCAGCCAGTGCCTCTACAGGGTCCACTCCTACGAGCAGTACTTC
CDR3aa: CASQCLYRVHSYEQYF

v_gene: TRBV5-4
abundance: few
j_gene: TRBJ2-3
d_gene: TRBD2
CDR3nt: TGTGCCAGCAGCTTGGTGGCGGGAGGCCCAGATACGCAGTATTTT
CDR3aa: CASSLVAGGPDTQYF

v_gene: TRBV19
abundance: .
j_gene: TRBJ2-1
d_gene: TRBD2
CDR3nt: TGTGCCAGTAGTGAACCAGCGGGGGCCTACAATGAGCAGTTCTTC
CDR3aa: CASSEPAGAYNEQFF

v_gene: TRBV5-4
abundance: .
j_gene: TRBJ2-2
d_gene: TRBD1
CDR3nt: TGTGCCAGCAGCTTGGGCGCAGGGGGCCGTACCGGGGAGCTGTTTTTT
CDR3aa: CASSLGAGGRTGELFF

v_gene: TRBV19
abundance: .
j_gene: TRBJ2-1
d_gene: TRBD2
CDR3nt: TGTGCCAGTAGTTCCGGACTAGCGGGAACGGATGAGCAGTTCTTC
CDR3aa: CASSSGLAGTDEQFF

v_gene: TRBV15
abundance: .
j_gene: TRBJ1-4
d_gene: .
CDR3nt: TGTGCCACCAGCAGGTCCACAGGGTTCTATGAAAAACTGTTTTTT
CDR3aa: CATSRSTGFYEKLFF

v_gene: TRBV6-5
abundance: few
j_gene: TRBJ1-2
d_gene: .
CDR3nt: TGTGCCAGCAGTTACTCCCAGGTGTACAGCTACACCTTC
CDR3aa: CASSYSQVYSYTF

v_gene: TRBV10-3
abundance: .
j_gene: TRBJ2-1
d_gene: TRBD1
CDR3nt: TGTGCCATCAGTGACGCCGGGACAGGGAATGAGCAGTTCTTC
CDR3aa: CAISDAGTGNEQFF

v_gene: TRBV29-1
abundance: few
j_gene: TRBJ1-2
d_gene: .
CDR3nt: TGCAGCGTTGATACCCTGTCGGGTGGCTACACCTTC
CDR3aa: CSVDTLSGGYTF

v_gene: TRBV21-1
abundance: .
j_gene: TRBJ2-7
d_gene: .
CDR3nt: TGTGCCAGCAGTTTCGGACAGGGCTACTACGAGCAGTACTTC
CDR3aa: CASSFGQGYYEQYF

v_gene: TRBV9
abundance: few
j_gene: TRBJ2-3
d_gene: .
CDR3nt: TGTGCCAGCAGCGTAGCGGGGGAAGGGGCAGATACGCAGTATTTT
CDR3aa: CASSVAGEGADTQYF

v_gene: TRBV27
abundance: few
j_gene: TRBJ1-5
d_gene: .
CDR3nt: TGTGCCAGCAGTTTACGGTCCCTAGAGAGAACAGGTCAGCCCCAGCATTTT
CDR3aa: CASSLRSLERTGQPQHF

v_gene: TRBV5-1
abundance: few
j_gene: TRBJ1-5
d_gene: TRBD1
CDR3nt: TGCGCCAGCAGTTTGACAGGGGAAGGTCAGCCCCAGCATTTT
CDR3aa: CASSLTGEGQPQHF

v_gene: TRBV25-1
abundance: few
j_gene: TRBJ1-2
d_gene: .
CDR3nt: TGTGCCAGCAGTGAATTCCGTGGCCATAATAACTATGGCTACACCTTC
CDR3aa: CASSEFRGHNNYGYTF

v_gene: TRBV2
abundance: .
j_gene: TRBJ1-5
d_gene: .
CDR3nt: TGTGCCAGCAGTGAAAGCGGGCCGGGCAATCAGCCCCAGCATTTT
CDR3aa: CASSESGPGNQPQHF

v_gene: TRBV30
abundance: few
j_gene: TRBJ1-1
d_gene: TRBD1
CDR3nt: TGTGCCTGGAGTCGACAGGGGGCTCCTATGAACACTGAAGCTTTCTTT
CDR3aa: CAWSRQGAPMNTEAFF

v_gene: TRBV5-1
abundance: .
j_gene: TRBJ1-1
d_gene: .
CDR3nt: TGCGCCAGCAGCTTGGCTGCCGGACAGAACACTGAAGCTTTCTTT
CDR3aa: CASSLAAGQNTEAFF

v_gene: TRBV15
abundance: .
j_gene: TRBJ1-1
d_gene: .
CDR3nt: TGTGCCACCAGCAGAGATATCGAGGCCAGGGACACTGAAGCTTTCTTT
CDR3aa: CATSRDIEARDTEAFF

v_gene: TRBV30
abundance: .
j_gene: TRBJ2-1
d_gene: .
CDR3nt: TGTGCCTGGGAGATGATAGCGGAAGGTTACAATGAGCAGTTCTTC
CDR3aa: CAWEMIAEGYNEQFF

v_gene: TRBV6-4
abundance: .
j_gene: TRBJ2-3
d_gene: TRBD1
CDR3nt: TGTGCCAGCAGTGCGGGACAGGGGAGAGATACGCAGTATTTT
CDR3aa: CASSAGQGRDTQYF

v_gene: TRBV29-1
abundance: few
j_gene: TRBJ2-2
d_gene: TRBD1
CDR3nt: TGCAGCGTTTCCACAGGGGGTACCGACACCGGGGAGCTGTTTTTT
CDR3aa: CSVSTGGTDTGELFF

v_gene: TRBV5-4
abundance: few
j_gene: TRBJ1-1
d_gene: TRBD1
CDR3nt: TGTGCCAGCAGCCCTCCCGACAGGGGAAGGGACACTGAAGCTTTCTTT
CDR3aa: CASSPPDRGRDTEAFF

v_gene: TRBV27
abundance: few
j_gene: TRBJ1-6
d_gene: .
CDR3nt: TGTGCCAGCAGTTTGGCGGATTCACCCCTCCACTTT
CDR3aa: CASSLADSPLHF

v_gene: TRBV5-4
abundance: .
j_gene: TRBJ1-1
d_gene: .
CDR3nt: TGTGCCAGCAGCTTGGGACAGATGAACACTGAAGCTTTCTTT
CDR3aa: CASSLGQMNTEAFF

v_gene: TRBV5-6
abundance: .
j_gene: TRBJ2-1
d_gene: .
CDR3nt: TGTGCCAGCAGCTTGCCAGGCAACAATGAGCAGTTCTTC
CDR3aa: CASSLPGNNEQFF

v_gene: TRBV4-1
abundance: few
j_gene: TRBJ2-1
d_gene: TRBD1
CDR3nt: TGCGCCAGCAGCCAAGTTGACAGGGGAGGCTCCTACAATGAGCAGTTCTTC
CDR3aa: CASSQVDRGGSYNEQFF

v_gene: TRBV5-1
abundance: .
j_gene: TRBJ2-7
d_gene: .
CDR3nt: TGCGCCAGCGCCACAGGGATGATCTACGAGCAGTACTTC
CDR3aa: CASATGMIYEQYF

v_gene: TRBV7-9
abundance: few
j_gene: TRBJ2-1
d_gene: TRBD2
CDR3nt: TGTGCCAGCACCCCCGGGACTAGCTCCTACAATGAGCAGTTCTTC
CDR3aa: CASTPGTSSYNEQFF

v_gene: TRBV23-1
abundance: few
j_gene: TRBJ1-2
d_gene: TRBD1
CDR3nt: TGCGCCAGCTCCGCAGGGGGCGCGAATGGCTACACCTTC
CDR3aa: CASSAGGANGYTF